Sequencing of this TCR beta chain was carried out in a study of blood T cell repertoires in COVID-19. Turning to the study itself: PBMCs, B-cell-depleted T cells, or T cells were the source of the cDNA or gDNA that made up the material.

The CDR3 spans 14 residues. Looked up from germline, CDR1 is SGHRS and CDR2 is YFSETQ. Trimming pared 7 bases from V and 5 bases from J, leaving 17 bases between. Source study methods: Amplification with reference gene primers provided the estimates of nucleated cell counts. Using immunoSEQ multiplex PCR, the repertoire was profiled, and TCRdb retains in-frame clones only, with some absent. The V and J calls and the clone size are those of that table, but D and trimming were determined from the DNA. The sample carries 100,000 to 150,000 clones, around 80% recorded once. Living in about 25 US areas, the participants were between roughly 18 and 95 years of age. Cohorts were based on clinical histories the participants reported.

V is TRBV5-1 and J is TRBJ2-3; D uncertain. The sample comprised PBMCs or T cells enriched from blood (not recorded which). The receptor's source is a man in his forties or fifties with acute COVID-19. This chain's CDR3 is CASVQTAPGDTQYF. CDR3 in DNA: TGCGCCAGCGTCCAAACGGCCCCGGGAGATACGCAGTATTTT.